These T cell receptor beta chains were read from a single sample in a study of cytomegalovirus exposure and HLA in healthy donors. Clones were sequenced by immunoSEQ multiplex PCR, and TCRdb holds only the in-frame ones, with some missing. The table shows 210,000 or so clones, with around four fifths occurring only once. Material for sequencing was PBMCs. The receptors come from a woman in her forties or fifties in good health and CMV-seropositive. CDR3s include the opening cysteine and the closing phenylalanine or tryptophan. The order of the fields is V gene, clone size, D gene, J gene, CDR3 DNA, CDR3 protein. The D gene is left open where the match is weak. Size is stated for part of the rows, as once, few or many counts, or as a class when the clone is expanded.

TRBV5-4,-,-,TRBJ2-6,TGTGCCAGCAGCTTGGGTAGCTCTGGGGCCAACGTCCTGACTTTC,CASSLGSSGANVLTF
TRBV6-5,-,-,TRBJ2-2,TGTGCCAGCAGGCCGGGGGGCGTCAGCACCGGGGAGCTGTTTTTT,CASRPGGVSTGELFF
TRBV6-6,-,-,TRBJ1-1,TGTGCCAGCAGTTATCGGGGTGTTGAAGCTTTCTTT,CASSYRGVEAFF
TRBV6-4,-,-,TRBJ1-4,TGTGCCAGCAGTGAGTGGCCGGGGGAAACTAATGAAAAACTGTTTTTT,CASSEWPGETNEKLFF
TRBV5-4,few,TRBD1,TRBJ1-1,TGTGCCAGCCTTCAAACAGGGGGCGGTGAAGCTTTCTTT,CASLQTGGGEAFF
TRBV7-9,-,-,TRBJ2-2,TGTTCCAGCAGCTTCACCCGGGGGGAGCTGTTTTTT,CSSSFTRGELFF
TRBV11-2,-,-,TRBJ1-2,TGTGCCAGCAGCTTAGAGACACATAACTATGGCTACACCTTC,CASSLETHNYGYTF
TRBV6-1,-,-,TRBJ2-7,TGTGCCAGCACTCTCTCGGGATCCTACGAGCAGTACTTC,CASTLSGSYEQYF
TRBV5-1,-,-,TRBJ1-4,TGCGCCAGCAGCCGGGGGGGCGCCGGTGAAAAACTGTTTTTT,CASSRGGAGEKLFF
TRBV7-2,-,-,TRBJ2-2,TGTGCCAGCAGCTTATTACTTGCGGGGATCGGGGAGCTGTTTTTT,CASSLLLAGIGELFF
TRBV5-1,once,-,TRBJ2-1,TGCGCCAGCAGCTTCGGCGGAGACTACAATGAGCAGTTCTTC,CASSFGGDYNEQFF
TRBV6-6,-,-,TRBJ1-4,TGTGCCAGCAGTTACCCACGGGGGGTCGAAAAACTGTTTTTT,CASSYPRGVEKLFF
TRBV30,-,-,TRBJ1-3,TGTGCCTGGGGGTCACAGGTCTCTGGAAACACCATATATTTT,CAWGSQVSGNTIYF
TRBV6-5,-,TRBD1,TRBJ1-1,TGTGCCAGCAGTTACTTCAGGGGGCTGGGAACTGAAGCTTTCTTT,CASSYFRGLGTEAFF
TRBV30,-,TRBD1,TRBJ2-7,TGTGCCTGGAGTGGGGGACAGTACGAGCAGTACTTC,CAWSGGQYEQYF
TRBV28,-,-,TRBJ2-1,TGTGCCAGCAGTTTATGGGCCGACAATGAGCAGTTCTTC,CASSLWADNEQFF
TRBV15,-,-,TRBJ2-3,TGTGCCACCAGCGCTCGAAGGGGCGCCTCCTCAGATACGCAGTATTTT,CATSARRGASSDTQYF
TRBV5-5,-,TRBD1,TRBJ1-4,TGTGCCAGCAGCTTGGCAGGGGGCCCGGAAAAACTGTTTTTT,CASSLAGGPEKLFF
TRBV19,-,TRBD2,TRBJ2-1,TGTGCCAGTCGAAGACCGGGACTAGCGTACAATGAGCAGTTCTTC,CASRRPGLAYNEQFF
TRBV4-2,-,-,TRBJ2-7,TGTGCCAGCAGCCAAGATAGGGGGACTATCTCCTACGAGCAGTACTTC,CASSQDRGTISYEQYF
TRBV7-8,-,-,TRBJ1-1,TGTGCCAGCAGTCCTGCCCCGGCGGGCACTGAAGCTTTCTTT,CASSPAPAGTEAFF
TRBV5-1,-,-,TRBJ1-1,TGCGCCAGCAGCCAGGATACGGCGAACACTGAAGCTTTCTTT,CASSQDTANTEAFF
TRBV7-9,-,-,TRBJ1-2,TGTGCAAAAGGCCCCCCCAATTTTGGGCCAGGCTATGGCTACACCTTC,CAKGPPNFGPGYGYTF
TRBV5-1,-,-,TRBJ1-1,TGCGCCAGCAGCTTGGTGGTTCAGGACACTGAAGCTTTCTTT,CASSLVVQDTEAFF
TRBV5-1,-,TRBD1,TRBJ2-7,TGCGCCAGCAGCTTCTGGACAGGGGACGGCTACGAGCAGTACTTC,CASSFWTGDGYEQYF
TRBV28,few,TRBD1,TRBJ1-4,TGTGCCAGCAGTACCCCCATCGGGACAGGGGGGGCGACTAATGAAAAACTGTTTTTT,CASSTPIGTGGATNEKLFF
TRBV10-2,-,-,TRBJ2-2,TGCGCCAGCAGGTCACAGCGGATGAACACCGGGGAGCTGTTTTTT,CASRSQRMNTGELFF
TRBV19,-,TRBD1,TRBJ1-2,TGTGCCAGTAGCCCGACAGGGGACCTCTATGGCTACACCTTC,CASSPTGDLYGYTF
TRBV19,-,-,TRBJ1-1,TGTGCCAGCGCAGGAGGCTCGAACACTGAAGCTTTCTTT,CASAGGSNTEAFF
TRBV5-4,-,TRBD1,TRBJ2-7,TGTGCCAGCAGCTTGGGGGGGACAGGGTCCTACGAGCAGTACTTC,CASSLGGTGSYEQYF
TRBV4-1,-,-,TRBJ2-2,TGCGCCAGCAGCCCCCAGCGGCAAACCGGGGAGCTGTTTTTT,CASSPQRQTGELFF
TRBV7-9,-,-,TRBJ1-2,TGTGCCAGCAGCCCACAGGGCCATGGCTACACCTTC,CASSPQGHGYTF
TRBV30,-,TRBD1,TRBJ2-7,TGTGCCTGGACTAACAGGGGCCGTCTTACCTACGAGCAGTACTTC,CAWTNRGRLTYEQYF
TRBV27,-,-,TRBJ2-1,TGTGCCAGCAGTTTATCCCCAAGGGGTGATGAGCAGTTCTTC,CASSLSPRGDEQFF
TRBV5-1,-,-,TRBJ2-7,TGCGCCAGCAGCTTGGCCGGGACATCGCAACTATCCTACGAGCAGTACTTC,CASSLAGTSQLSYEQYF
TRBV4-3,few,-,TRBJ1-4,TGCGCCAGCAGCCAAGTGAGCGGGTTAGGGACTAATGAAAAACTGTTTTTT,CASSQVSGLGTNEKLFF
TRBV2,-,-,TRBJ2-5,TGTGCCAGCACGGCAGACACAAAAGAGACCCAGTACTTC,CASTADTKETQYF
TRBV10-3,-,-,TRBJ2-7,TGTGCCATCAGTGAGTTCGGCGGGGACTCCTACGAGCAGTACTTC,CAISEFGGDSYEQYF
TRBV4-2,-,-,TRBJ2-3,TGTGCCAGCAGCCGAGGACAGCCAAGCACAGATACGCAGTATTTT,CASSRGQPSTDTQYF
TRBV19,-,-,TRBJ1-2,TGTGCCAGTAGTATATTCGGGGGGAAGGACTATGGCTACACCTTC,CASSIFGGKDYGYTF
TRBV2,once,TRBD1,TRBJ1-2,TGTGCCAGCAGTGCAGACAGGGGGATTGGGTATGGCTACACCTTC,CASSADRGIGYGYTF
TRBV6-5,-,-,TRBJ1-4,TGTGCCAGCAGTTTCACAGGGTCAGGAGAAGAAAAACTGTTTTTT,CASSFTGSGEEKLFF
TRBV7-9,-,-,TRBJ1-2,TGTGCCAGCAGCTTATGGGTTGACTACGATGGAGGTGGCTACACCTTC,CASSLWVDYDGGGYTF
TRBV5-1,-,-,TRBJ2-1,TGCGCCAGCAGCCAGACTTCGTCATCCTACAATGAGCAGTTCTTC,CASSQTSSSYNEQFF
TRBV2,-,TRBD1,TRBJ1-2,TGTGCCAGCAGACTCCAAGGGACAGAAAACTATGGCTACACCTTC,CASRLQGTENYGYTF
TRBV11-1,-,TRBD1,TRBJ1-6,TGTGCCAGCAGCTTACAGGGACAGGTTAATTCACCCCTCCACTTT,CASSLQGQVNSPLHF
TRBV4-3,few,-,TRBJ2-2,TGCGCCAGCAGCCTTCACAGGGTAGCCGGGGAGCTGTTTTTT,CASSLHRVAGELFF
TRBV6-5,-,-,TRBJ2-7,TGTGCCAGCAGCCTTCATCGGGGAAACGAGCAGTACTTC,CASSLHRGNEQYF
TRBV4-3,-,-,TRBJ1-6,TGCGCCAGCAGCCAATCATGGGGGGAGTCTACACCCCTCCACTTT,CASSQSWGESTPLHF
TRBV4-1,-,-,TRBJ1-2,TGCGCCAGCAGCCGCGGACAGAACTATGGCTACACCTTC,CASSRGQNYGYTF
TRBV9,-,-,TRBJ1-3,TGTGCCAGCAGCCCACGGGGGGCAGGGACTGGAAACACCATATATTTT,CASSPRGAGTGNTIYF
TRBV27,once,-,TRBJ2-4,TGTGCCAGCAGTGGGAGGGGGTGGCCAGGCATTCAGTACTTC,CASSGRGWPGIQYF
TRBV7-2,-,TRBD2,TRBJ2-1,TGTGCCAGCAGCTTAAGGACTAGCTGGACGATAACAAATGAGCAGTTCTTC,CASSLRTSWTITNEQFF
TRBV30,-,-,TRBJ1-6,TGTGCCTGGAGTAATGGACTCCTGAATTCACCCCTCCACTTT,CAWSNGLLNSPLHF
TRBV19,-,-,TRBJ2-2,TGTGCCAGTAGTTCGACTACGACCGGGGAGCTGTTTTTT,CASSSTTTGELFF
TRBV6-6,-,-,TRBJ2-3,TGTGCCAGCAGTTCTCTGAGGGGGGGCAAAACGCAGTATTTT,CASSSLRGGKTQYF
TRBV23-1,few,-,TRBJ1-6,TGCGCCACCCTCCGGGGCTCCTATAATTCACCCCTCCACTTT,CATLRGSYNSPLHF
TRBV19,-,TRBD2,TRBJ2-1,TGTGCCAGTTCCCGACTAGCGGGGGGCTCCTACAATGAGCAGTTCTTC,CASSRLAGGSYNEQFF
TRBV21-1,-,-,TRBJ2-5,TGTGCCAGCACCCCCGGACAGGGCCAAGAGACCCAGTACTTC,CASTPGQGQETQYF
TRBV27,-,-,TRBJ2-1,TGTGCCAGCAGTTTACCATTTCAAGAGCAGTTCTTC,CASSLPFQEQFF